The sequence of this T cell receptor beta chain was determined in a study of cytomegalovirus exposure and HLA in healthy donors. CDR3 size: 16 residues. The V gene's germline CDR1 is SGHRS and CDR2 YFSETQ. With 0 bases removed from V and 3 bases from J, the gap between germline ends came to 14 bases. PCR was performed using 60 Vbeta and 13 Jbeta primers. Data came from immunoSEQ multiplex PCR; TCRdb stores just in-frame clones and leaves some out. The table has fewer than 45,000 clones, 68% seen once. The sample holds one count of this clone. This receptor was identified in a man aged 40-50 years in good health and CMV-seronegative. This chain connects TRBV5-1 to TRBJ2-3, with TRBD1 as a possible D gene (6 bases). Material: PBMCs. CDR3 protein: CASSLEGVLRTDTQYF. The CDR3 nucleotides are TGCGCCAGCAGCTTGGAGGGGGTCCTTCGGACAGATACGCAGTATTTT.